The 14 T cell receptor beta chains below were found in one sample sequenced in a study of control samples from healthy donors and cancer patients (dated by TCRdb to 2019 to 2021). The method behind the library was the immunoSEQ multiplex PCR assay. Held by TCRdb, this immuneACCESS table contains in-frame sequences only and omits some clones. Under half of the omission traces to an unresolved V gene where checked; the cause of the rest is unknown. The sample includes about 120,000 clones, with about 86% observed a single time. Roughly an eighth of the sample goes to the ten largest clones. Sequencing used blood. All receptors come from a man aged 30 to 39 in good health.

The chain links TRBV25-1 to TRBJ1-3, with D hard to call. V lost 7 bases to trimming and J lost 5 bases, with 12 bases between them. This CDR3 has 13 amino acids. CDR1 and CDR2 (germline): MGHDK, SYGVNS. CDR3 bases: TGTGCCAGCATTTCGGACGGACGAAACACCATATATTTT. It encodes CASISDGRNTIYF.

The V gene is TRBV7-9, the J gene TRBJ1-1, with D unresolved. Germline CDR1 is SEHNR and CDR2 is FQNEAQ (reference sequence). Trimming took 1 base from V and 3 from J, leaving 6 bases between them. This CDR3 is built from 13 residues. The CDR3, as DNA: TGTGCCAGCAGCTTAGAATCTGACACTGAAGCTTTCTTT. Its translation: CASSLESDTEAFF.

The gene calls are TRBV30 and TRBJ1-2; D is uncertain. The CDR3 consists of 15 residues. Deletions cut 0 bases from V and 4 bases from J, with 15 bases between. Germline V gene lookup returns CDR1 GTSNPN and CDR2 SVGIG (reference sequence). The CDR3: CAWSVREIALYGYTF. CDR3 nucleotide sequence: TGTGCCTGGAGTGTAAGGGAGATCGCCCTCTATGGCTACACCTTC.

Concerning this clone: A read error may account for a junction end that differs from germline. The gene calls are TRBV13 and TRBJ2-5; 9 bases line up with TRBD1. The germline gives CDR1 PRHDT, CDR2 FYEKMQ (reference sequence). The CDR3 has 15 amino acids. The CDR3 DNA follows: TGTGCCAGCAGGTTAGGGACAGGGCTTCGAGAGACCCAGTACTTC. It translates to CASRLGTGLRETQYF.

The chain has TRBV12-5 and TRBJ1-1, with D possibly being TRBD1 (5 bases). V gave up 6 bases and J gave up 6 bases, with 14 bases separating them. The CDR3 is made up of 13 amino acids. Germline V gene data show CDR1 as LGHNT and CDR2 as FRNRAP. CDR3 residues: CASGLVPRAEAFF. CDR3 DNA: TGTGCTAGTGGACTTGTCCCCAGGGCTGAAGCTTTCTTT.

The chain couples TRBV14 to TRBJ1-1, with D possibly being TRBD1 (6 bases). Between the trimmed V and J ends, which lost 4 bases and 7 bases, there was a span of 13 bases. This CDR3 comprises 13 residues. CDR1 is SGHDN, CDR2 FVKESK, per germline. CDR3 region: CASSLSTGLEAFF. The CDR3 DNA sequence: TGTGCCAGCAGCCTCTCCACAGGGCTTGAAGCTTTCTTT.

This chain links TRBV9 with TRBJ2-3; tentative D call: TRBD1 (5 bases). Trimming took off 4 bases at V and 5 bases at J, with 20 bases between the two ends. The germline gives CDR1 SGDLS, CDR2 YYNGEE. The CDR3 contains 16 residues. This CDR3 reads CASSFTPDGQGDTQYF. The CDR3 DNA is TGTGCCAGCAGCTTCACTCCGGACGGTCAGGGAGATACGCAGTATTTT.

The chain combines TRBV29-1 with TRBJ1-1, with D possibly being TRBD1 (6 bases). The V end lost 7 bases, the J end lost 1 base, and 13 bases lay between the germline ends. The CDR3 contains 13 residues. Germline CDR1 SQVTM, CDR2 ANQGSEA. The CDR3 reads CSAAGQRNTEAFF. CDR3 DNA sequence: TGCAGCGCCGCGGGACAAAGGAACACTGAAGCTTTCTTT.

This rearrangement joins TRBV19 to TRBJ2-6; TRBD1 agrees at 9 bases. Trimming at V came to 3 bases and at J to 2 bases, leaving 5 bases not matched to a gene. Germline lookup yields CDR1 LNHDA and CDR2 SQIVND (reference sequence). The CDR3 length is 17 residues. The CDR3 protein is CASSMDRGRTGANVLTF. CDR3 bases: TGTGCCAGTAGTATGGACAGGGGTAGGACTGGGGCCAACGTCCTGACTTTC.

This clone turned up a few times. V gene TRBV5-1 combines with J gene TRBJ2-7; D possibly corresponds to TRBD2 (5 bases). Trimming removed 4 bases from V and 9 bases from J, with 14 bases in between. This CDR3 is 12 amino acids long. Germline CDR1 and CDR2: SGHRS and YFSETQ. The CDR3 sequence is CASSEDSSGQYF. The CDR3 bases are TGCGCCAGCAGCGAGGACTCAAGCGGGCAGTACTTC. Looking up the rest from reference TRBV5-1 and TRBJ2-7 gives the full variable domain: KAGVTQTPRYLIKTRGQQVTLSCSPISGHRSVSWYQQTPGQGLQFLFEYFSETQRNKGNFPGRFSGRQFSNSRSEMNVSTLELGDSALYLCASSEDSSGQYFGPGTRLTVT.

V and J are TRBV5-1 and TRBJ1-2; D ambiguous. Germline V CDR1 and CDR2: SGHRS, YFSETQ. The germline V and J ends were trimmed by 0 bases and 2 bases, with 17 bases remaining between them. This CDR3 is built from 17 residues. This CDR3 reads CASSLARATSLNYGYTF. Written as DNA, the CDR3 is TGCGCCAGCAGCTTGGCCCGGGCAACCTCGCTAAACTATGGCTACACCTTC.

J is TRBJ1-6 and V is TRBV18; no definite D call. CDR3 size: 13 residues. V was shortened by 2 bases and J by 7 bases, with 6 bases between the two germline ends. Germline CDR1 is KGHSH and CDR2 is LQKENI. This CDR3 reads CASSPYGNSPLHF. CDR3 nucleotide sequence: TGTGCCAGCTCACCATACGGAAATTCACCCCTCCACTTT.

This clone was seen once. The chain combines TRBV11-2 with TRBJ2-5; no clear D gene. Trimming took off 0 bases at V and 4 bases at J, with 12 bases between the two ends. CDR3 length: 15 amino acids. Germline V CDR1 and CDR2: SGHAT, FQNNGV. CDR3: CASSLDGLSGETQYF. CDR3 coding DNA: TGTGCCAGCAGCTTAGATGGCTTATCAGGAGAGACCCAGTACTTC.

To note about this clone: One end of the junction does not line up with germline, which may come from a read error. The sample carries other DNA sequences with the same CDR3. The chain carries TRBV18 and TRBJ1-3; the D is unclear. Germline-derived CDR1 and CDR2 are KGHSH and LQKENI. The CDR3 spans 15 residues. CDR3 sequence: CATVAAASSGNTIYF. The CDR3 region has the DNA TGCGCCACCGTCGCGGCGGCCAGCTCTGGAAACACCATATATTTT.